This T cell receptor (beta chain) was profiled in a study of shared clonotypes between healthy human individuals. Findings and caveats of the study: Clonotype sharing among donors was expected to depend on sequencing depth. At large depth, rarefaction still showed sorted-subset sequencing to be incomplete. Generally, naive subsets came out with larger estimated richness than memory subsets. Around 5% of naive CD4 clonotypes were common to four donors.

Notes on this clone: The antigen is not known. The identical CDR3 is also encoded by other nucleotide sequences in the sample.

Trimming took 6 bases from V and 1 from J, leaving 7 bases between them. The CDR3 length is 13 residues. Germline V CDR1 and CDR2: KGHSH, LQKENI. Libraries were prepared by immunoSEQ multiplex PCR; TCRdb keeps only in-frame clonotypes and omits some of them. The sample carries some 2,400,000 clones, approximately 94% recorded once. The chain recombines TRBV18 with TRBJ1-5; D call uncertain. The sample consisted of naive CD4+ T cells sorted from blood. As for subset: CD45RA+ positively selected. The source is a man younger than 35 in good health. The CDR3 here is CASSRGSNQPQHF. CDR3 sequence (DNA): TGTGCCAGCTCTCGAGGGAGCAATCAGCCCCAGCATTTT. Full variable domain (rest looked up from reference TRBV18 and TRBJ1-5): NAGVMQNPRHLVRRRGQEARLRCSPMKGHSHVYWYRQLPEEGLKFMVYLQKENIIDESGMPKERFSAEFPKEGPSILRIQQVVRGDSAAYFCASSRGSNQPQHFGDGTRLSIL.